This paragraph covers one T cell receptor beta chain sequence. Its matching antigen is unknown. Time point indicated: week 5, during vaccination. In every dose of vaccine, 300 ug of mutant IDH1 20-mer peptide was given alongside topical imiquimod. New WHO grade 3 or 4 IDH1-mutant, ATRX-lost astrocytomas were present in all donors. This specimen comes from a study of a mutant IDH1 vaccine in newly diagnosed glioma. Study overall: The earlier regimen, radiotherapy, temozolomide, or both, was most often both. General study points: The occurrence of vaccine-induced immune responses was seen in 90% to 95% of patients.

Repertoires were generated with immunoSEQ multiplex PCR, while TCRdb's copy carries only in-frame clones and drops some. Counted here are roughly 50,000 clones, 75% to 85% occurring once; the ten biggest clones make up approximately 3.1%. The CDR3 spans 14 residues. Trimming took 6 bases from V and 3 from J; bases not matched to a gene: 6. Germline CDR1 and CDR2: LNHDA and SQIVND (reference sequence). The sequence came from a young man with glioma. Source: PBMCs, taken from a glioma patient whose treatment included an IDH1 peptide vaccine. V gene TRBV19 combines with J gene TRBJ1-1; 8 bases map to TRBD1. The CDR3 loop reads CASSIQGGDTEAFF. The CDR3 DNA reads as TGTGCCAGTAGCATACAGGGGGGGGACACTGAAGCTTTCTTT.